This paragraph covers one T cell receptor beta chain sequence. Its cognate antigen is unknown. The data derive from a study of cytomegalovirus exposure and HLA in healthy donors. Study at large: Per a later analysis, the roughly 670 first-cohort and approximately 120 validation repertoires shared one platform. Study outcomes and limitations: Later, an analysis found that TCR clusters from the first cohort tended to co-occur in the roughly 110 validation repertoires. The study put 150 to 200 TCR beta chains on its list as cytomegalovirus-associated. Across donors, most TCRs were seen rarely, yet some public ones were widespread.

CDR3 length: 15 residues. Germline assignment: CDR1 SEHNR and CDR2 FQNEAQ (reference sequence). After removal of 5 bases from V and 7 bases from J, the junction contained 9 bases not matched to a gene. Clones were sequenced by immunoSEQ multiplex PCR, and TCRdb holds only the in-frame ones, with some missing. This sample carries 60,000 to 80,000 clones, around 85% of them seen once, and the ten largest clones take around 3%. Material: PBMCs. The chain combines TRBV7-9 with TRBJ1-5, with 9 bases aligning to TRBD1. The clonotype comes from a man aged 30-40 years in good health and CMV-seronegative. Here the CDR3 reads CASSIGDRVNQPQHF. CDR3 DNA sequence: TGTGCCAGCAGCATAGGGGACAGGGTTAACCAGCCCCAGCATTTT. Full variable domain (rest looked up from reference TRBV7-9 and TRBJ1-5): DTGVSQNPRHKITKRGQNVTFRCDPISEHNRLYWYRQTLGQGPEFLTYFQNEAQLEKSRLLSDRFSAERPKGSFSTLEIQRTEQGDSAMYLCASSIGDRVNQPQHFGDGTRLSIL.